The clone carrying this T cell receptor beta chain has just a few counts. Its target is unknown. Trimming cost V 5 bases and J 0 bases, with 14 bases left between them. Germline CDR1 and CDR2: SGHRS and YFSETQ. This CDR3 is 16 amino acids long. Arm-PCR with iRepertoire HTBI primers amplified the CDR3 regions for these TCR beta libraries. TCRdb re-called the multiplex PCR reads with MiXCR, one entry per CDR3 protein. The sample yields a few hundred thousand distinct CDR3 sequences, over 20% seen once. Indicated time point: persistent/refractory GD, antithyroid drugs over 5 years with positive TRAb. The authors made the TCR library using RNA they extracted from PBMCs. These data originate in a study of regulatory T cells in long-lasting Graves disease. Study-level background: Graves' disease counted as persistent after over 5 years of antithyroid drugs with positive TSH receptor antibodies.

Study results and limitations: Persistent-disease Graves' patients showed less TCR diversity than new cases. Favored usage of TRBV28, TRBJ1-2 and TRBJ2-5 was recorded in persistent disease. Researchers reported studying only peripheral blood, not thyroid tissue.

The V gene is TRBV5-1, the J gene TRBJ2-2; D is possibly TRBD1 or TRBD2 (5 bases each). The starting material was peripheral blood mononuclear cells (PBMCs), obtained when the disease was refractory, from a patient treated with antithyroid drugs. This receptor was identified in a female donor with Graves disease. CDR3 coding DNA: TGCGCCAGCAGGCGCTTGGGACCTACGAACACCGGGGAGCTGTTTTTT. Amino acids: CASRRLGPTNTGELFF. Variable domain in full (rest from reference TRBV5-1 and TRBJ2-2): KAGVTQTPRYLIKTRGQQVTLSCSPISGHRSVSWYQQTPGQGLQFLFEYFSETQRNKGNFPGRFSGRQFSNSRSEMNVSTLELGDSALYLCASRRLGPTNTGELFFGEGSRLTVL.